The sequence of this T cell receptor (beta chain) was determined in a study of cytomegalovirus exposure and HLA in healthy donors. Study summary: Approximately 180 million T cells yielded over 90 million unique TCR beta sequences in earlier analysis.

A remark on this clone: Its antigen remains unknown.

The PCR had 60 Vbeta and 13 Jbeta primers. Generated by immunoSEQ multiplex PCR, the TCRdb table keeps only in-frame clones and is missing some. The sample lists roughly 160,000 clones, roughly 80% occurring once. Germline assignment: CDR1 MNHNY and CDR2 SVGAGI (reference sequence). This CDR3 is built from 15 residues. Trimming removed 5 bases from V and 6 bases from J, with 18 bases in between. Nominal health characterized the donors when sampled, though unrecorded immune exposures were likely. The study, taken as a whole, reports: Later analysis associated a missense DCLRE1C variant with TCR beta V- and J-gene trimming. As was reported, the HLA-A and HLA-B alleles of most subjects were accurately predicted from TCR beta sequences.

Sequencing was carried out using PBMCs. The clonotype was recovered from a woman aged 25 to 45 in good health and CMV-seropositive. The genes are TRBV6-6 and TRBJ2-3; tentative D call: TRBD2 (6 bases). The CDR3 region has the DNA TGTGCCAGCAGTCCTAGCGTGGTCGGCGGGGATACGCAGTATTTT. It translates to CASSPSVVGGDTQYF.